This TCR beta chain was recorded in a study of T cell responses to AZD1222 COVID-19 vaccine. In its sample, this clone was seen once. Only in-frame clones appear in the TCRdb table, and some are missing; sequencing was by immunoSEQ multiplex PCR. The sample lists 180,000 or so clones; 85% to 95% were seen once. This receptor was identified in an adult in good health. The specimen was peripheral blood, collected on day 0 of AZD1222 vaccination.

CDR3 sequence reads: CATSGQVLAKNIQYF. Written as DNA, the CDR3 is TGTGCCACCAGTGGACAGGTGCTTGCCAAAAACATTCAGTACTTC. The chain has TRBV15 and TRBJ2-4; 7 bases fit TRBD1. J was trimmed by 1 base and V by 6 bases; bases with no gene match: 6. This CDR3 has 15 amino acids. Germline V gene data show CDR1 as LNHNV and CDR2 as YYDKDF (reference sequence).